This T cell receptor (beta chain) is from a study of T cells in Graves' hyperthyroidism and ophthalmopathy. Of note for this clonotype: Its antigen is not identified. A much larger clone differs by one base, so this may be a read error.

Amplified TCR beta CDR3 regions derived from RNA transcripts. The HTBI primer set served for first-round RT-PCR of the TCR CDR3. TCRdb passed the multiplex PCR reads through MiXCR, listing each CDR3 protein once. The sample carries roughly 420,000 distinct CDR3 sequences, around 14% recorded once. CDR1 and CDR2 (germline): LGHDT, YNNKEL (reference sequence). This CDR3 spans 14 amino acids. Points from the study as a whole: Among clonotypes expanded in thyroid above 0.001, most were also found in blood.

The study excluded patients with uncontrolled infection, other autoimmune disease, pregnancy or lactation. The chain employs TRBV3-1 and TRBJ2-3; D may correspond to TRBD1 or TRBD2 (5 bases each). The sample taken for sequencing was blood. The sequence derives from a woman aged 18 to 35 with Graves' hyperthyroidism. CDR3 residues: CVSTGDQRADTQYF. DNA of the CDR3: TGTGTCAGCACCGGGGACCAGCGAGCAGATACGCAGTATTTT.